The clone carrying this T cell receptor beta chain has a count of ten or more. As for time point: pre-sensitization, week 0. Stated treatment: therapeutic diphenylcyclopropenone sensitization with weekly scalp DPC. V was cut by 0 bases and J by 9 bases, with 18 bases left in between. This CDR3 is 16 amino acids long. Germline CDR1 reads KGHSH; CDR2 reads LQKENI. This sample stems from a study of human T cells and chemical hapten exposure. In the study's own analysis: Across samples, TCR counts had a median of about 100,000 and ranged from 23,224 to 690,600. TCRdb re-called the RACE reads through MiXCR, storing one row per CDR3 protein. The V and J calls reflect TCRdb's pipeline rather than the authors' work. Among about 62,000 distinct CDR3 sequences listed, about 7% were seen once.

This chain connects TRBV18 to TRBJ2-1, with a weak D call TRBD1 (5 bases). The origin of this receptor is a woman aged 25 to 39 with alopecia areata. Some clones in this sample may be carry-over from other donors' samples. Material: whole blood, obtained in connection with sensitization to the hapten diphenylcyclopropenone (DPC). CDR3 DNA sequence: TGTGCCAGCTCACCACCGGAATCCGCAGGGTTGGGTGAGCAGTTCTTC. The encoded protein is CASSPPESAGLGEQFF. Based on the CDR3 plus reference TRBV18 and TRBJ2-1, the full variable domain is NAGVMQNPRHLVRRRGQEARLRCSPMKGHSHVYWYRQLPEEGLKFMVYLQKENIIDESGMPKERFSAEFPKEGPSILRIQQVVRGDSAAYFCASSPPESAGLGEQFFGPGTRLTVL.